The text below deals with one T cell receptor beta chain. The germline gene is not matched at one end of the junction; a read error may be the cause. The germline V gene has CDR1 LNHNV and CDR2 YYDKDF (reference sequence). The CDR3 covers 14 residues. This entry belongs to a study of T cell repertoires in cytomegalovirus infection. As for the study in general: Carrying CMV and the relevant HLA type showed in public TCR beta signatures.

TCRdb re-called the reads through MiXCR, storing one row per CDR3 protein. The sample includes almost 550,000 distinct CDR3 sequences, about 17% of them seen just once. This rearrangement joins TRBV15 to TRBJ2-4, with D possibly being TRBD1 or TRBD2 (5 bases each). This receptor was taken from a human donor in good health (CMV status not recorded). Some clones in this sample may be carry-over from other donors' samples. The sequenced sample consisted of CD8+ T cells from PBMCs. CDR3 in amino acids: CVTSGQGMKNIQYF. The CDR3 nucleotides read TGTGTCACCAGCGGCCAGGGAATGAAAAACATTCAGTACTTC.